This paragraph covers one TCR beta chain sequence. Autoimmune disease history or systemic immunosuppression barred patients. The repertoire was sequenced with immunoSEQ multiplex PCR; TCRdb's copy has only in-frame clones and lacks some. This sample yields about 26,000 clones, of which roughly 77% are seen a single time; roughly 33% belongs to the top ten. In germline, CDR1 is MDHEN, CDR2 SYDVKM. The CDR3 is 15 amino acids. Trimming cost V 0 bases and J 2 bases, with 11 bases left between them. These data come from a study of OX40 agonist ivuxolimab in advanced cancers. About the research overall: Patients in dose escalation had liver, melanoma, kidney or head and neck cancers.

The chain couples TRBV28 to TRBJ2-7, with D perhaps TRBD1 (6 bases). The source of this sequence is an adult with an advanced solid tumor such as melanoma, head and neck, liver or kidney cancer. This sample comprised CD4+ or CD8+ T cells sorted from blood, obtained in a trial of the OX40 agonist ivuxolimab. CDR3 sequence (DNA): TGTGCCAGCAGTTTATGGACGGACAGAGCCTACGAGCAGTACTTC. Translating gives CASSLWTDRAYEQYF. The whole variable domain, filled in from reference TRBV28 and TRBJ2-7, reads DVKVTQSSRYLVKRTGEKVFLECVQDMDHENMFWYRQDPGLGLRLIYFSYDVKMKEKGDIPEGYSVSREKKERFSLILESASTNQTSMYLCASSLWTDRAYEQYFGPGTRLTVT.